What follows are 7 T cell receptor beta chains derived from one specimen sequenced in a study of CD8 T cells in ankylosing spondylitis. TCRdb recomputed calls from the 5' RACE reads with MiXCR, one row per CDR3 protein. The sample has 250,000 to 350,000 distinct CDR3 sequences, around 21% seen once. Sequenced input: blood, either unsorted or a sorted T cell fraction (not recorded which). All receptors come from a female donor with ankylosing spondylitis or in good health (not recorded which).

This clonotype was recorded many times. This rearrangement joins TRBV20-1 to TRBJ2-5, with 9 bases aligning to TRBD2. This CDR3 region has 15 residues. V lost 3 bases to trimming and J lost 2 bases; unmatched junction nucleotides: 7. CDR1 is DFQATT and CDR2 is SNEGSKA in the germline V gene (reference sequence). The CDR3 DNA reads as TGCAGTGCTAGCAGGGTGCTAGCGGGACAAGAGACCCAGTACTTC. Encoded protein: CSASRVLAGQETQYF.

This clonotype turned up a few times. This chain uses TRBV7-2 with TRBJ2-7; TRBD2 agrees at 10 bases. The V gene end was trimmed by 5 bases and the J gene end by 6 bases; junction bases not matched to a gene: 10. The germline CDR1 and CDR2 sequences are SGHTA and FQGNSA. The CDR3 is 15 residues long. This chain's CDR3 is CASSPSGRASGEQYF. DNA for the CDR3: TGTGCCAGCAGCCCGAGCGGGAGGGCCTCAGGCGAGCAGTACTTC.

This clonotype has just a few counts. The rearrangement uses TRBV12-3 or TRBV12-4 and TRBJ1-1, with TRBD1 identical over 7 bases. The junction had 4 bases not matched to a gene; V was cut back by 5 bases and J by 1 base. This CDR3 is 14 amino acids long. This CDR3 reads CASSPWTGNTEAFF. CDR3 in DNA: TGTGCCAGCAGTCCATGGACAGGGAACACTGAAGCTTTCTTT.

The chain is built from TRBV20-1 and TRBJ2-3; 11 bases agree with TRBD2. Germline V gene lookup returns CDR1 DFQATT and CDR2 SNEGSKA (reference sequence). Germline trimming cut 1 base from V and 4 bases from J; bases unmatched to any gene: 4. This CDR3 spans 15 amino acids. In DNA, the CDR3 is TGCAGTGCTAGAGGAGGTAGCGGGAGGGCAGATACGCAGTATTTT. This codes for CSARGGSGRADTQYF.

The chain recombines TRBV6-2 or TRBV6-3 with TRBJ1-1; D unclear. Trimming removed 6 bases at V and 8 bases at J, with 16 bases between. CDR1 and CDR2 (germline): MNHEY, SVGEGT. The CDR3 has 13 residues. CDR3 sequence (DNA): TGTGCCAGCAGGAAGTCCACCGCGGGGGAAGCTTTCTTT. It translates to CASRKSTAGEAFF.

V gene TRBV29-1 combines with J gene TRBJ2-5, with D possibly being TRBD1 (6 bases). Germline values: CDR1 SQVTM, CDR2 ANQGSEA. The CDR3 is 14 amino acids. With 3 bases removed from V and 0 bases from J, the gap between germline ends came to 11 bases. CDR3 nucleotide sequence: TGCAGCGTTGATAAAACAGGGTACCAAGAGACCCAGTACTTC. This translates into CSVDKTGYQETQYF.

This clonotype was picked up many times. This chain connects TRBV10-3 to TRBJ2-1; D gene ambiguous. Germline CDR1 ENHRY, CDR2 SYGVKD. V lost 3 bases and J 9 bases, leaving 9 bases between the germline ends. The CDR3 has 12 amino acids. The CDR3 DNA reads TGTGCCATCAGTGAAAGCCGGAGTGAGCAGTTCTTC. This gives the protein CAISESRSEQFF.